The 8 T cell receptor beta chains below were found in one sample sequenced in a study of shared clonotypes between healthy human individuals. Measured with immunoSEQ multiplex PCR; TCRdb has only the in-frame clones, and not every one. The data hold some 2,500,000 clones, with around 93% observed a single time. The specimen sequenced was naive CD4+ T cells from PBMCs. Specified subset: CD45RA+ positively selected. All receptors come from a man between 18 and 35 years old in good health. Some clones in this sample may be carry-over from other donors' samples.

The rearrangement links TRBV7-2 to TRBJ2-1; a weak D match, TRBD2 (5 bases). The V gene lost 5 bases and the J gene lost 4 bases, with 12 bases spanning the gap. CDR1 is SGHTA, CDR2 FQGNSA, per germline. The CDR3 sequence is 14 residues long. CDR3 sequence: CASSPNREYNEQFF. The CDR3 bases are TGTGCCAGCAGCCCCAACCGGGAATACAATGAGCAGTTCTTC.

On this clone: The same CDR3 arises from other DNA sequences in this sample as well. The chain couples TRBV6-5 to TRBJ1-5, with TRBD1 as a possible D gene (5 bases). The germline CDR1 and CDR2 sequences are MNHEY and SVGAGI. CDR3 length: 14 amino acids. The V gene lost 6 bases and the J gene lost 1 base, with 10 bases spanning the gap. CDR3 sequence (DNA): TGTGCCAGCAGCCGGCGGGACAGCAATCAGCCCCAGCATTTT. It encodes CASSRRDSNQPQHF.

This chain connects TRBV4-1 to TRBJ1-1; D unresolved. This CDR3 comprises 13 residues. Trimming left V 0 bases short and J 5 bases short, with 7 bases between. The germline gives CDR1 MGHRA, CDR2 YSYEKL. The CDR3 loop reads CASSQERGTEAFF. The CDR3 DNA is TGCGCCAGCAGCCAAGAACGGGGAACTGAAGCTTTCTTT.

The rearrangement uses TRBV15 and TRBJ2-1, with TRBD1 identical over 7 bases. V was clipped by 1 base and J by 12 bases; unmatched bases: 6. Germline V gene data show CDR1 as LNHNV and CDR2 as YYDKDF (reference sequence). This CDR3 has 13 amino acids. As DNA, the CDR3 is TGTGCCACCAGCAGAGTCCAACCAGGGGGGCAGTTCTTC. This sequence encodes CATSRVQPGGQFF.

The chain has TRBV7-4 and TRBJ2-2; 12 bases agree with TRBD2. This CDR3 is 19 amino acids long. The V segment lost 1 base and the J segment 5 bases; nucleotides outside the gene matches: 11. Germline V CDR1 and CDR2: SGHVT, SQSDAQ. This CDR3 reads CASSLEVLAGGAETGELFF. CDR3 DNA sequence: TGTGCCAGCAGCTTAGAAGTACTAGCGGGAGGAGCCGAGACCGGGGAGCTGTTTTTT.

V and J are TRBV27 and TRBJ1-5; 11 bases agree with TRBD1. This CDR3 is built from 18 residues. The trim removed 6 bases at V and 2 bases at J, leaving 12 bases unmatched. Germline CDR1 is MNHEY and CDR2 is SMNVEV (reference sequence). Here the CDR3 DNA reads TGTGCCAGCAGCAGGACAGGGGGCGGCGTGGGTGGCAATCAGCCCCAGCATTTT. Amino acid sequence: CASSRTGGGVGGNQPQHF.

This chain connects TRBV30 to TRBJ2-4; no firm D call. V lost 4 bases to trimming and J lost 3 bases, with 10 bases between them. The CDR3 is 13 amino acids. CDR1 GTSNPN and CDR2 SVGIG come from the germline V gene (reference sequence). CDR3 protein: CAWTGLGKNIQYF. The CDR3 coding sequence is TGTGCCTGGACAGGTTTAGGCAAAAACATTCAGTACTTC.

The chain employs TRBV6-6 and TRBJ2-3; D is tentatively TRBD1 or TRBD2 (5 bases each). CDR1 and CDR2 (germline): MNHNY, SVGAGI (reference sequence). V gave up 8 bases and J gave up 2 bases, with 14 bases separating them. The length of the CDR3 is 14 residues. CDR3 DNA sequence: TGTGCCAGCGGATGGGACGCCTACACAGATACGCAGTATTTT. It encodes CASGWDAYTDTQYF.